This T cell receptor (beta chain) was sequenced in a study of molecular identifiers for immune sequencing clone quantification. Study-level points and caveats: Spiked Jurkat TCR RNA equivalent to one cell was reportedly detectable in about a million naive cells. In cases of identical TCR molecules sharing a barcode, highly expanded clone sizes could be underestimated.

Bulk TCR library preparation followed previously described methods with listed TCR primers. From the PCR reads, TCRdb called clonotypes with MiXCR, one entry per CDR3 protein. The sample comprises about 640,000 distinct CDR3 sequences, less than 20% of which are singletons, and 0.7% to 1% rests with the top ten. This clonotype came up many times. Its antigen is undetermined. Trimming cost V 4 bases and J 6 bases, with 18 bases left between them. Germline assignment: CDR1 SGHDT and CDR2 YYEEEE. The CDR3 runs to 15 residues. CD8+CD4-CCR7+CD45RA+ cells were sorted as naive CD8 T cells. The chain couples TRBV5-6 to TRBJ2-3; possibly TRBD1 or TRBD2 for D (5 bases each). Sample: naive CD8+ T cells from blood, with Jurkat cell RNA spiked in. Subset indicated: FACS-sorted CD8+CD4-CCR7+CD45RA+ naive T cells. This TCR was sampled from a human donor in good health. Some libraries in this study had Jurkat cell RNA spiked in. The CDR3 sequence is CASSGPGTQRDTQYF. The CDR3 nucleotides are TGTGCCAGCAGCGGACCCGGGACCCAAAGGGATACGCAGTATTTT. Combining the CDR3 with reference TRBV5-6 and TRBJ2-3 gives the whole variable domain DAGVTQSPTHLIKTRGQQVTLRCSPKSGHDTVSWYQQALGQGPQFIFQYYEEEERQRGNFPDRFSGHQFPNYSSELNVNALLLGDSALYLCASSGPGTQRDTQYFGPGTRLTVL.